This entry describes one T cell receptor (beta chain). The data were produced by immunoSEQ multiplex PCR, yet TCRdb's version contains in-frame clones alone and is incomplete. The sample holds some 57,000 clones, about 90% seen once. The data derive from a study of pediatric ulcerative colitis. CDR1 and CDR2 (germline): MDHEN, SYDVKM. This CDR3 region has 15 residues. Trimming took 5 bases from V and 5 from J, leaving 19 bases between them. The sequenced material came from blood. The chain has TRBV28 and TRBJ2-7; perhaps TRBD1 as D (6 bases). The sequence was collected from a boy aged 5-17 years who was a control in a study of pediatric ulcerative colitis. The CDR3 spells CASSTTGKETHEQYF. CDR3 DNA: TGTGCCAGCAGTACCACAGGGAAAGAGACCCACGAGCAGTACTTC.